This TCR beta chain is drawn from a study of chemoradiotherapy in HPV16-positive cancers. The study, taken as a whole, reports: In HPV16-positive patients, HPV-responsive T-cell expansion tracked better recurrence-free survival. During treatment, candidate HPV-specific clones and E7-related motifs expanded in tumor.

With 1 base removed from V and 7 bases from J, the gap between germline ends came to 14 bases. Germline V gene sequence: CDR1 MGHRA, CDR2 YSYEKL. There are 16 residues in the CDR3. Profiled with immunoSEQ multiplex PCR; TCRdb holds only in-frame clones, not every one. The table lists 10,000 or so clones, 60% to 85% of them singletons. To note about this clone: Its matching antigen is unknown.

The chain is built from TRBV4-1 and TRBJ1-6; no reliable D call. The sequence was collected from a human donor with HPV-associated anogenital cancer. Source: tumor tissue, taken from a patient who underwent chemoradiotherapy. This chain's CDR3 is CASSQGQVAGNSPLHF. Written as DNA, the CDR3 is TGCGCCAGCAGCCAAGGGCAGGTCGCGGGGAATTCACCCCTCCACTTT.